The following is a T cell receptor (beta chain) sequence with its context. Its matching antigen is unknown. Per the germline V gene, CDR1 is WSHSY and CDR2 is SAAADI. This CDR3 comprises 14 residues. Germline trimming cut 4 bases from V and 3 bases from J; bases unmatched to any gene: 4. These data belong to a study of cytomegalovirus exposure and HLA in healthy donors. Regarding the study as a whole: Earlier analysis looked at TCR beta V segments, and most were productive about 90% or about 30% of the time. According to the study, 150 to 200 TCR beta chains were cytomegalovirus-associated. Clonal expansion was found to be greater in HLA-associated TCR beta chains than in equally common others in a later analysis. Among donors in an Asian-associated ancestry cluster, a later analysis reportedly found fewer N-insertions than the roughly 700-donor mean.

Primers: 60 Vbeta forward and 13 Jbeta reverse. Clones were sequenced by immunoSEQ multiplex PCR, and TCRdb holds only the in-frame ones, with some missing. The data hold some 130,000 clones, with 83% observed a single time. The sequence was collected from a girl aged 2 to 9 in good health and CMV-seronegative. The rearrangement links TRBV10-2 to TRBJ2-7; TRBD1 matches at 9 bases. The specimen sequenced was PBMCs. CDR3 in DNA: TGCGCCAGCAGTGGGGACAGGGAGCGCTACGAGCAGTACTTC. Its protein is CASSGDRERYEQYF.